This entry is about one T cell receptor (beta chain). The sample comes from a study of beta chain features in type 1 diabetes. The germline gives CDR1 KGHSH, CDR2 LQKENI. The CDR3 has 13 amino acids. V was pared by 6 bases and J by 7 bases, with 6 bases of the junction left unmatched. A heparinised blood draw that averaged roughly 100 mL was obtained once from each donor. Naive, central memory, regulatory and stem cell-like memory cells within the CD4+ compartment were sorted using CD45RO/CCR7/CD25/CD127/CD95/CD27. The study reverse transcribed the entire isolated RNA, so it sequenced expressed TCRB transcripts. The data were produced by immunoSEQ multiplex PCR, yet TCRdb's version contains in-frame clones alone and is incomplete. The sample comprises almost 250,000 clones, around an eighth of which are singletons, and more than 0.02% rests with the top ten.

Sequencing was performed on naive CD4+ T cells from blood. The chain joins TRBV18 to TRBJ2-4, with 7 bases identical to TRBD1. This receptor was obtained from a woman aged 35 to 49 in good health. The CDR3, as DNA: TGTGCCAGCTCCATTGGACAGGAGAACATTCAGTACTTC. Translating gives CASSIGQENIQYF.